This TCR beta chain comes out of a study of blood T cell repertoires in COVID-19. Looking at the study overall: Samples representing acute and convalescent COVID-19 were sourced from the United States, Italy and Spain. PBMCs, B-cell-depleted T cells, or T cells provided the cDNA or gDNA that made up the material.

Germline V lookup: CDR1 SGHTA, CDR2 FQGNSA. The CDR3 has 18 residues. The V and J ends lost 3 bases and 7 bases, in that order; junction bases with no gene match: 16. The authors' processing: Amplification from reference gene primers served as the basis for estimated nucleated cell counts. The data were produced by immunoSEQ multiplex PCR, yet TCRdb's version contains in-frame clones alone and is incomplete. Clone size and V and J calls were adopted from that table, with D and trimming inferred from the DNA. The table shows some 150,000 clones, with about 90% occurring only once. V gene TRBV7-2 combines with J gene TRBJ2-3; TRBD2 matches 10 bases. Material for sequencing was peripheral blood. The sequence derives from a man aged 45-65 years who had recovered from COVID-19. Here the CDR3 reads CASSFSYPSGGAEYTQYF. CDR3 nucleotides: TGTGCCAGCAGCTTCTCCTACCCGAGCGGGGGGGCCGAATATACGCAGTATTTT.